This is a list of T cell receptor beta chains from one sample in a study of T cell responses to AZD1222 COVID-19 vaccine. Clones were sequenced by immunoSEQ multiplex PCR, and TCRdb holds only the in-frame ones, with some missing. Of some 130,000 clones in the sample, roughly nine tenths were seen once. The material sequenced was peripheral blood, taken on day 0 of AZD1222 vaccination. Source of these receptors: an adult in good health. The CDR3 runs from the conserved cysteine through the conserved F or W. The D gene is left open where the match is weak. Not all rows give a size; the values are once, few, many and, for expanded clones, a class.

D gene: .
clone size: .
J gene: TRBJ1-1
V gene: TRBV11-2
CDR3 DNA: TGTGCCAGCAGCTTACTACAGGGAAACACTGAAGCTTTCTTT
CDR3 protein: CASSLLQGNTEAFF

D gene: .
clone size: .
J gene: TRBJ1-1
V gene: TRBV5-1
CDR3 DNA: TGCGCCAGCAGCTCCCTTGGGGGGAGGAAGAACACTGAAGCTTTCTTT
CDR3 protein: CASSSLGGRKNTEAFF

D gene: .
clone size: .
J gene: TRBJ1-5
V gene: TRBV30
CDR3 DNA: TGTGCCTGGAGTAGACAGGTTCTCAATCAGCCCCAGCATTTT
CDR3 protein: CAWSRQVLNQPQHF

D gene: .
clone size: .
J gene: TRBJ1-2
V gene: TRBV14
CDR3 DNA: TGTGCCAGCAGCCAAGCTGTATTAAATGGAGGGTTTGGCTACACCTTC
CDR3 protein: CASSQAVLNGGFGYTF

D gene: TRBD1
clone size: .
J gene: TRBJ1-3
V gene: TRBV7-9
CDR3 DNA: TGTGCCAGCAGCTCCGACAGGGAGGCAAACACCATATATTTT
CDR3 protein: CASSSDREANTIYF

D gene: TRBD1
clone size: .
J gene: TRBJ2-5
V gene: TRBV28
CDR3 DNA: TGTGCCAGCAGTTTAGACAGGGTCCAAGAGACCCAGTACTTC
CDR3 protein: CASSLDRVQETQYF

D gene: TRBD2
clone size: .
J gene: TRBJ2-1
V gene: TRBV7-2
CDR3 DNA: TGTGCCAGCAGCCCCACTAGCGGTACATACAATGAGCAGTTCTTC
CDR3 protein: CASSPTSGTYNEQFF

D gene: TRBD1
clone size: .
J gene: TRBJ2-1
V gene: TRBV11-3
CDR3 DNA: TGTGCCAGCAGCTTTGGACAGGGGAAAAACCTCGGGGCAGACAATGAGCAGTTCTTC
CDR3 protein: CASSFGQGKNLGADNEQFF

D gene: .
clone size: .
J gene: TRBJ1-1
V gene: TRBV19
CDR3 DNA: TGTGCCAGTAGCCCCTCGGGTGAGGTCCTGGGCACTGAAGCTTTCTTT
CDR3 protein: CASSPSGEVLGTEAFF

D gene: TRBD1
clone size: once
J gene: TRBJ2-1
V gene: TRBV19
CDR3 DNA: TGTGCCAGTATGAAAGGACAGGGCCCCTACAATGAGCAGTTCTTC
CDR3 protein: CASMKGQGPYNEQFF

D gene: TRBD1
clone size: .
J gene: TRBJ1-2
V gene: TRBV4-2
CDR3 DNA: TGTGCCAGCAGCCAAGGCCCGGACAGGTCCAACTATGGCTACACCTTC
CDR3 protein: CASSQGPDRSNYGYTF

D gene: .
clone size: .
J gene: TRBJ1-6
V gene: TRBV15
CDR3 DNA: TGTGCCACCAGCAGAGATGGAGGACCGACAAATTCACCCCTCCACTTT
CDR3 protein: CATSRDGGPTNSPLHF

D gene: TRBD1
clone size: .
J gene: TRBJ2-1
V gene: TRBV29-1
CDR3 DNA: TGCAGCGTTACGTACTCGGGACAGGGAACCTACAATGAGCAGTTCTTC
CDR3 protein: CSVTYSGQGTYNEQFF